The 26 T cell receptor beta chains given below trace back to one sample, sequenced in a study of cytomegalovirus exposure and HLA in healthy donors. Method: immunoSEQ multiplex PCR; TCRdb's copy keeps in-frame clones and lacks some. The table has over 110,000 clones, about 87% seen once. Sequencing was carried out using PBMCs. The receptors originated from a man between 18 and 35 years old in good health and CMV-seropositive.

The V and J genes are TRBV30 and TRBJ1-6; tentative D call: TRBD1 (5 bases). Trimming took off 2 bases at V and 0 bases at J, with 11 bases between the two ends. The CDR3 runs to 16 residues. Germline CDR1 and CDR2: GTSNPN and SVGIG (reference sequence). The CDR3 bases are TGTGCCTGGAGTCTAGGTGGGGCCTCCTATAATTCACCCCTCCACTTT. This encodes CAWSLGGASYNSPLHF.

The chain employs TRBV9 and TRBJ1-1, with D perhaps TRBD1 (5 bases). The V end was cut by 2 bases, the J end by 4 bases, with 12 bases between. The CDR3 runs to 14 residues. The germline V gene encodes CDR1 SGDLS and CDR2 YYNGEE. DNA for the CDR3: TGTGCCAGCAGCGTCAGGGATGGGGTCACTGAAGCTTTCTTT. Its protein product is CASSVRDGVTEAFF.

This clone showed up just once. V and J are TRBV12-5 and TRBJ1-5; possible D gene TRBD1, 5 bases. Germline V CDR1 and CDR2: LGHNT, FRNRAP. V lost 6 bases and J 6 bases, leaving 12 bases between the germline ends. This CDR3 has 13 residues. The chain's CDR3 is CASGRGAGQPQHF. DNA of the CDR3: TGTGCTAGTGGGCGCGGGGCTGGTCAGCCCCAGCATTTT.

The gene calls are TRBV2 and TRBJ2-6; D is uncertain. Germline V gene sequence: CDR1 SNHLY, CDR2 FYNNEI. V shed 4 bases and J shed 1 base, with 8 bases lying between them. This CDR3 region has 15 residues. CDR3 amino acids: CASSAVGSGANVLTF. CDR3 nucleotides: TGTGCCAGCAGTGCGGTCGGTTCTGGGGCCAACGTCCTGACTTTC.

For this clone: One end of the junction is discordant with germline, which a read error may explain. This sequence joins TRBV7-3 and TRBJ1-5, with D hard to call. The CDR3 is 14 amino acids. The germline gives CDR1 SGHTA, CDR2 FQGTGA. This chain's CDR3 is CASSLFPGNHPQHF. CDR3 sequence (DNA): TGTGCCAGCAGCTTATTTCCGGGAAATCATCCCCAGCATTTT.

The V gene is TRBV5-1, the J gene TRBJ2-2, with 13 positions matching TRBD2. This CDR3 is built from 18 residues. V was pared by 4 bases and J by 5 bases, with 11 bases of the junction left unmatched. Germline V CDR1 and CDR2: SGHRS, YFSETQ. The CDR3, as DNA: TGCGCCAGCAGCGATCCGGGACTAGCGGGGTTTGGGACCGGGGAGCTGTTTTTT. Its translation: CASSDPGLAGFGTGELFF. Supplemented by reference TRBV5-1 and TRBJ2-2, the full variable domain reads KAGVTQTPRYLIKTRGQQVTLSCSPISGHRSVSWYQQTPGQGLQFLFEYFSETQRNKGNFPGRFSGRQFSNSRSEMNVSTLELGDSALYLCASSDPGLAGFGTGELFFGEGSRLTVL.

The J gene is TRBJ2-7, the V gene TRBV6-6; 8 nucleotides agree with TRBD2. Germline V gene data show CDR1 as MNHNY and CDR2 as SVGAGI (reference sequence). This CDR3 has 14 residues. V was clipped by 2 bases and J by 12 bases; unmatched bases: 12. The CDR3 here is CASSYVLAEASRYF. CDR3 DNA: TGTGCCAGCAGTTACGTACTAGCGGAAGCAAGCAGGTACTTC.

The chain recombines TRBV6-6 with TRBJ1-5; D is possibly TRBD1 (6 bases). CDR3 size: 13 residues. V was cut by 7 bases and J by 3 bases, with 10 bases left in between. Germline V gene lookup returns CDR1 MNHNY and CDR2 SVGAGI (reference sequence). CDR3 in DNA: TGTGCCAGCATCAGGGGAAACAATCAGCCCCAGCATTTT. Translating gives CASIRGNNQPQHF.

The CDR3 sequence: CASIEAGLAGGGDTQYF. In DNA, the CDR3 is TGTGCCAGCATCGAAGCGGGACTAGCGGGGGGCGGGGATACGCAGTATTTT. The chain is built from TRBV2 and TRBJ2-3; TRBD2 agrees at 15 bases. This CDR3 spans 17 amino acids. Per the germline V gene, CDR1 is SNHLY and CDR2 is FYNNEI. V trimming: 7 bases; J trimming: 6 bases; junction bases outside the gene matches: 11.

This chain links TRBV5-6 with TRBJ1-2, with D perhaps matching TRBD1 (5 bases). CDR1 is SGHDT, CDR2 YYEEEE, per germline. The CDR3 is made up of 14 amino acids. Deletions cut 3 bases from V and 6 bases from J, with 15 bases between. As DNA, the CDR3 is TGTGCCAGCAGCTCCGGGCAGGGATTCCATGGCTACACCTTC. This codes for CASSSGQGFHGYTF.

This chain links TRBV4-2 with TRBJ1-1, with D perhaps TRBD1 (5 bases). Looked up from germline, CDR1 is LGHNA and CDR2 is YNFKEQ. Deletions cut 2 bases from V and 4 bases from J, with 17 bases between. CDR3 length: 16 residues. For the CDR3, the DNA is TGTGCCAGCAGCCAAAATGAGTTCCTGCAGGGCACTGAAGCTTTCTTT. This sequence encodes CASSQNEFLQGTEAFF.

This clone was recorded once. The rearrangement uses TRBV18 and TRBJ1-2; 8 bases align to TRBD1. CDR3 length: 19 residues. Per germline, CDR1 KGHSH and CDR2 LQKENI. Germline trimming cut 8 bases from V and 6 bases from J; bases unmatched to any gene: 26. For the CDR3, the DNA is TGTGCCAGCACGAGCTATGTTGGGGACAGGTCTAGGTCTGGTGATGGCTACACCTTC. This encodes CASTSYVGDRSRSGDGYTF.

This clone has just a few counts. The chain couples TRBV5-6 to TRBJ2-1; 13 bases fit TRBD2. Losses at the gene ends were 4 bases for V and 10 bases for J; bases not matched to a gene: 11. CDR1 is SGHDT, CDR2 YYEEEE, per germline. CDR3 length equals 16 residues. The CDR3 sequence is CASSETGLAGDREQFF. The CDR3 DNA reads TGTGCCAGCAGCGAAACCGGACTAGCGGGAGATCGGGAGCAGTTCTTC.

The chain couples TRBV5-1 to TRBJ2-7; TRBD1 agrees at 10 bases. This CDR3 contains 16 residues. CDR1 SGHRS and CDR2 YFSETQ come from the germline V gene. V was pared by 2 bases and J by 3 bases, with 8 bases of the junction left unmatched. The CDR3, as DNA: TGCGCCAGCAGCTTAAATCCGGGACAGGGGTTCTACGAGCAGTACTTC. Protein: CASSLNPGQGFYEQYF.

The J gene is TRBJ2-7, the V gene TRBV6-1, with 9 positions matching TRBD2. The CDR3 length is 14 residues. Germline loops: CDR1 MNHNS, CDR2 SASEGT. J lost 6 bases, V lost 2 bases, and 5 bases had no gene match. This CDR3 is CASSEPSGRLEQYF. CDR3 sequence (DNA): TGTGCCAGCAGTGAACCCAGCGGGAGGCTCGAGCAGTACTTC.

The J gene is TRBJ2-5, the V gene TRBV5-1, with D unclear. CDR1 and CDR2 (germline): SGHRS, YFSETQ. The CDR3 has 14 amino acids. Trimming shortened V by 0 bases and J by 1 base, and 7 bases separated the two germline ends. CDR3 sequence reads: CASSLVPVQETQYF. The DNA for the CDR3 is TGCGCCAGCAGCTTGGTTCCGGTCCAAGAGACCCAGTACTTC. The full variable domain, in which reference TRBV5-1 and TRBJ2-5 provide the parts outside the CDR3, is KAGVTQTPRYLIKTRGQQVTLSCSPISGHRSVSWYQQTPGQGLQFLFEYFSETQRNKGNFPGRFSGRQFSNSRSEMNVSTLELGDSALYLCASSLVPVQETQYFGPGTRLLVL.

The chain carries TRBV27 and TRBJ1-6; TRBD1 might be the D (5 bases). The CDR3 runs 16 residues. The germline CDR1 and CDR2 sequences are MNHEY and SMNVEV (reference sequence). The V gene lost 7 bases and the J gene lost 5 bases, with 18 bases spanning the gap. CDR3 sequence reads: CASKFRTGGDNSPLHF. CDR3 nucleotides: TGTGCCAGCAAATTCCGCACAGGAGGGGATAATTCACCCCTCCACTTT.

The genes are TRBV27 and TRBJ2-7; D possibly corresponds to TRBD1 (7 bases). Per the germline V gene, CDR1 is MNHEY and CDR2 is SMNVEV (reference sequence). The CDR3 runs to 13 residues. V lost 4 bases and J 4 bases, leaving 11 bases between the germline ends. CDR3 loop: CASSSGGFYEQYF. CDR3 bases: TGTGCCAGCAGTTCAGGGGGGTTTTACGAGCAGTACTTC.

This chain joins TRBV6-1 and TRBJ2-5; no reliable D call. The CDR3 contains 12 residues. Germline CDR1 is MNHNS and CDR2 is SASEGT. Trimming cost V 7 bases and J 5 bases, with 11 bases left between them. Here the CDR3 reads CASTPGGETQYF. As DNA, the CDR3 is TGTGCCAGCACTCCAGGTGGGGAGACCCAGTACTTC.

The chain carries TRBV2 and TRBJ1-5, with TRBD1 as a possible D gene (6 bases). Germline V gives CDR1 SNHLY, CDR2 FYNNEI. Trimming removed 6 bases at V and 2 bases at J, with 14 bases between. There are 15 residues in the CDR3. The CDR3 protein is CASSSGVVGNQPQHF. CDR3 nucleotides: TGTGCCAGCAGCTCAGGGGTGGTTGGCAATCAGCCCCAGCATTTT.

The chain links TRBV5-4 to TRBJ1-6, with 7 bases lining up with TRBD1. The CDR3 is 14 residues long. V lost 0 bases and J lost 6; bases outside the gene matches: 0. Germline CDR1 SGHNT, CDR2 YYREEE (reference sequence). CDR3 nucleotides: TGTGCCAGCAGCTTGGACAGGGGTAATTCACCCCTCCACTTT. Its protein product is CASSLDRGNSPLHF.

This rearrangement joins TRBV21-1 to TRBJ2-7; the D call of TRBD2 is as the table states it, not checked on the DNA. TRBV21-1 is classified as a pseudogene. The CDR3 is made up of 16 amino acids. The CDR3 spells CASSKLGTSGGYEQYF. The CDR3 DNA is TGTGCCAGCAGCAAACTAGGGACTAGCGGGGGCTACGAGCAGTACTTC.

The rearrangement links TRBV11-1 to TRBJ2-7; the D gene is possibly TRBD2 (5 bases). Germline V CDR1 and CDR2: SGHAT, FQDESV (reference sequence). V was cut by 0 bases and J by 3 bases, with 12 bases left in between. CDR3 size: 15 residues. The CDR3 bases are TGTGCCAGCAGCTTAGCGTCTATGGCGGGCTACGAGCAGTACTTC. The encoded protein is CASSLASMAGYEQYF.

V and J are TRBV6-1 and TRBJ2-7, with 12 bases fitting TRBD2. CDR1 and CDR2 from the germline V gene are MNHNS and SASEGT. CDR3 length: 16 residues. V was clipped by 4 bases and J by 5 bases; unmatched bases: 9. As DNA, the CDR3 is TGTGCCAGCAGTGGTTACCTAGCGGGAGGGCCCCACGAGCAGTACTTC. It yields the protein CASSGYLAGGPHEQYF.

The chain is built from TRBV11-2 and TRBJ2-7, with 10 bases fitting TRBD2. This CDR3 contains 16 residues. J gave up 8 bases and V 2 bases, and 12 bases lay outside the gene matches. Looked up from germline, CDR1 is SGHAT and CDR2 is FQNNGV. The CDR3 DNA sequence: TGTGCCAGCAGCTTATCGGCTAGCGGGAGTAATGCCAAGCAGTACTTC. Protein sequence: CASSLSASGSNAKQYF.

CDR3 sequence (DNA): TGTGCCATCAGACCCGACAGGGTTGGTGGAAACACCATATATTTT. This gives the protein CAIRPDRVGGNTIYF. The chain employs TRBV10-3 and TRBJ1-3, with 7 bases fitting TRBD1. The trim removed 6 bases at V and 3 bases at J, leaving 8 bases unmatched. Germline assignment: CDR1 ENHRY and CDR2 SYGVKD. CDR3 length: 15 residues.